Listed below are T cell receptor beta chains from one sample, sequenced in a study of blood T cell repertoires in COVID-19. Libraries were prepared by immunoSEQ multiplex PCR; TCRdb keeps only in-frame clonotypes and omits some of them. The table has 170,000 or so clones, roughly nine tenths seen once. The sequenced sample was peripheral blood. All receptors come from a man aged 50-60 years with acute or convalescent COVID-19. CDR3s include the opening cysteine and the closing phenylalanine or tryptophan. A D gene is named only where the DNA matches it firmly. Size values are once, few and many counts, or a class for expanded clones, and some rows have none.

CDR3aa | CDR3nt | j_gene | v_gene | abundance | d_gene
CASSFSQNTEAFF | TGTGCCAGCAGTTTTTCCCAGAACACTGAAGCTTTCTTT | TRBJ1-1 | TRBV27 | . | .
CASGRQGWSSGNTIYF | TGTGCCAGCGGCAGACAGGGATGGTCCTCTGGAAACACCATATATTTT | TRBJ1-3 | TRBV28 | . | TRBD1
CASSGVSQGGNQPQHF | TGTGCCAGCAGTGGAGTCTCACAGGGCGGCAATCAGCCCCAGCATTTT | TRBJ1-5 | TRBV6-1 | once | .
CASSGSGKGQPQHF | TGTGCCAGCAGCGGATCAGGGAAGGGTCAGCCCCAGCATTTT | TRBJ1-5 | TRBV9 | . | .
CASSLDFFVGQPKPNTEAFF | TGTGCCAGCAGCTTAGATTTCTTTGTGGGACAGCCAAAACCTAACACTGAAGCTTTCTTT | TRBJ1-1 | TRBV7-8 | once | TRBD1
CASSPTGGRVGEAFF | TGTGCCAGCAGCCCTACCGGGGGTCGGGTTGGTGAAGCTTTCTTT | TRBJ1-1 | TRBV11-2 | . | .
CASSASGTGNTEAFF | TGTGCCAGCAGCGCTTCCGGGACAGGGAACACTGAAGCTTTCTTT | TRBJ1-1 | TRBV9 | . | TRBD1
CTSSQPRCRLRIEQFF | TGCACCAGCAGCCAACCCCGGTGCCGGTTGAGGATTGAGCAGTTCTTC | TRBJ2-1 | TRBV1 | once | .
CASSFSGTYYNSPLHF | TGTGCCAGCAGTTTTTCCGGTACTTACTATAATTCACCCCTCCACTTT | TRBJ1-6 | TRBV28 | . | .
CASSLDGRGHGGYTF | TGTGCCAGCAGCTTAGACGGAAGGGGGCATGGGGGCTACACCTTC | TRBJ1-2 | TRBV7-2 | . | TRBD1
CASGELQGNTEAFF | TGTGCCAGCGGCGAGCTACAGGGGAACACTGAAGCTTTCTTT | TRBJ1-1 | TRBV6-6 | . | .
CASSLGNRGTRKLFF | TGTGCCAGCAGCTTAGGAAATAGGGGAACGAGAAAACTGTTTTTT | TRBJ1-4 | TRBV11-2 | . | .
CAWSGLAGDSHEQYF | TGTGCCTGGAGTGGTCTAGCGGGAGACTCCCACGAGCAGTACTTC | TRBJ2-7 | TRBV30 | . | TRBD2
CSARLQETQYF | TGCAGTGCTCGACTCCAAGAGACCCAGTACTTC | TRBJ2-5 | TRBV20-1 | . | .
CASSPPGQGIPGELFF | TGCGCCAGCAGCCCCCCCGGACAGGGAATCCCCGGGGAGCTGTTTTTT | TRBJ2-2 | TRBV5-1 | . | TRBD1
CASSQGGSGARGEQFF | TGTGCCAGCAGCCAAGGGGGTAGCGGAGCCCGAGGTGAGCAGTTCTTC | TRBJ2-1 | TRBV3-1/TRBV3-2 | . | .
CASSLFFRGRETQYF | TGTGCCAGCAGTTTATTTTTTAGGGGAAGGGAGACCCAGTACTTC | TRBJ2-5 | TRBV28 | . | .
CASSLMSGIDEKLFF | TGTGCCAGCAGCCTTATGTCGGGGATTGATGAAAAACTGTTTTTT | TRBJ1-4 | TRBV7-8 | once | .
CASSGGQGDLPLHF | TGTGCCAGCTCAGGGGGACAGGGAGACTTACCCCTCCACTTT | TRBJ1-6 | TRBV18 | . | TRBD1
CASSPSSLRGTNEKLFF | TGTGCCAGCAGCCCATCGAGCCTTAGGGGAACTAATGAAAAACTGTTTTTT | TRBJ1-4 | TRBV3-1/TRBV3-2 | . | .
CASSESQGPSYEQYF | TGCGCCAGCAGTGAGTCCCAGGGGCCATCCTACGAGCAGTACTTC | TRBJ2-7 | TRBV10-1 | . | .
CATSVGQGKTEAFF | TGTGCCACCAGCGTTGGACAGGGCAAAACTGAAGCTTTCTTT | TRBJ1-1 | TRBV24-1 | . | TRBD1
CASSFPTGTQPQHF | TGTGCCAGCAGTTTCCCGACAGGGACTCAGCCCCAGCATTTT | TRBJ1-5 | TRBV28 | . | TRBD1
CASSLARGNEQFF | TGTGCCAGCAGCTTAGCGAGGGGGAATGAGCAGTTCTTC | TRBJ2-1 | TRBV11-1 | once | .
CASSILRDRYQETQYF | TGTGCCAGCTCAATACTCCGGGACAGATATCAAGAGACCCAGTACTTC | TRBJ2-5 | TRBV18 | . | TRBD1
CASSLMSGSTDEQFF | TGTGCCAGCAGCTTAATGAGCGGGAGTACGGATGAGCAGTTCTTC | TRBJ2-1 | TRBV7-6 | once | TRBD2
CASSLAGQGPSSKETQYF | TGTGCCAGCAGCTTGGCGGGACAGGGGCCTTCCTCAAAAGAGACCCAGTACTTC | TRBJ2-5 | TRBV5-4 | . | TRBD1
CASRISGTALHYGYTF | TGTGCCAGCCGTATCTCCGGGACAGCACTGCACTATGGCTACACCTTC | TRBJ1-2 | TRBV10-3 | . | TRBD1
CASSFRVLAGQISTGELFF | TGCGCCAGCAGCTTTCGTGTACTAGCGGGGCAAATTTCCACCGGGGAGCTGTTTTTT | TRBJ2-2 | TRBV5-1 | . | TRBD2
CASSQGLAGFYNEQFF | TGTGCCAGCTCCCAGGGACTAGCGGGGTTCTACAATGAGCAGTTCTTC | TRBJ2-1 | TRBV28 | . | TRBD2
CASSQDTTGLAGNTIYF | TGCGCCAGCAGCCAAGATACTACAGGGTTGGCTGGAAACACCATATATTTT | TRBJ1-3 | TRBV4-3 | . | .
CASRSDRLTYNSPLHF | TGTGCCAGCCGATCAGACAGGCTCACCTATAATTCACCCCTCCACTTT | TRBJ1-6 | TRBV27 | once | .
CASSLYGGRGVRELFF | TGTGCCAGCAGCTTGTATGGCGGGAGGGGCGTCCGGGAGCTGTTTTTT | TRBJ2-2 | TRBV5-6 | . | TRBD2
CAWSVHLNTEAFF | TGTGCCTGGAGTGTTCACTTGAACACTGAAGCTTTCTTT | TRBJ1-1 | TRBV30 | . | .
CASSYSRQGPHRETQYF | TGTGCCAGCAGTTACTCAAGACAGGGACCCCATCGAGAGACCCAGTACTTC | TRBJ2-5 | TRBV6-7 | . | TRBD1
CASSVGQGASLNTEAFF | TGTGCCAGCAGCGTAGGGCAGGGGGCATCGTTGAACACTGAAGCTTTCTTT | TRBJ1-1 | TRBV9 | once | TRBD1
CSVLALGTGELFF | TGCAGCGTACTAGCTCTGGGCACCGGGGAGCTGTTTTTT | TRBJ2-2 | TRBV29-1 | once | .
CASSPGSWTGRYEQYF | TGTGCCAGTAGTCCAGGGTCTTGGACGGGGAGGTACGAGCAGTACTTC | TRBJ2-7 | TRBV19 | . | .
CASSPQVGGSYEQYF | TGTGCCAGCAGCCCCCAGGTGGGCGGGTCCTACGAGCAGTACTTC | TRBJ2-7 | TRBV7-2 | . | .
CASSQFASQLDRNTEAFF | TGCGCCAGCAGTCAATTTGCGTCCCAACTTGACAGGAACACTGAAGCTTTCTTT | TRBJ1-1 | TRBV23-1 | . | .
CASSMGQGAAQPQHF | TGTGCCAGTAGTATGGGACAGGGGGCGGCTCAGCCCCAGCATTTT | TRBJ1-5 | TRBV19 | . | TRBD1
CASSERTGASGELFF | TGTGCCAGCAGTGAAAGGACAGGGGCGAGCGGGGAGCTGTTTTTT | TRBJ2-2 | TRBV6-1 | . | TRBD1
CASSPRDRGLALAGGPYNEQFF | TGTGCCAGCTCACCCCGGGACAGGGGGCTCGCGCTAGCGGGAGGACCCTACAATGAGCAGTTCTTC | TRBJ2-1 | TRBV18 | . | .